What follows are 5 T cell receptor beta chains derived from one specimen sequenced in a study of blood T cell repertoires in COVID-19. The protocol was immunoSEQ multiplex PCR, while the TCRdb copy is restricted to in-frame clones and leaves out a portion. This sample has around 250,000 clones; roughly nine tenths occur once, and the top ten carry roughly 1.2%. Source material: PBMCs or T cells enriched from blood (not recorded which). These receptors all stem from a human donor in a cohort exposed to, infected with or recovered from COVID-19 (not recorded which). The donor label of this sample is uncertain.

The J gene is TRBJ1-3, the V gene TRBV2; 8 bases are a match to TRBD1. Germline V CDR1 and CDR2: SNHLY, FYNNEI. Trimming at V came to 3 bases and at J to 11 bases, leaving 9 bases not matched to a gene. The CDR3 contains 14 residues. The CDR3 nucleotides read TGTGCCAGCAGTGAGGACAGGGTCGGTCTCTCCATATATTTT. This codes for CASSEDRVGLSIYF.

This chain connects TRBV6-1 to TRBJ2-1; 7 bases are a match to TRBD1. In germline, CDR1 is MNHNS, CDR2 SASEGT. This CDR3 is 18 amino acids long. V was clipped by 4 bases and J by 1 base; unmatched bases: 13. The chain's CDR3 is CASSGTGLFVGSYNEQFF. CDR3 nucleotides: TGTGCCAGCAGTGGGACAGGCCTATTTGTTGGATCCTACAATGAGCAGTTCTTC.

The gene calls are TRBV3-1 (or the pseudogene TRBV3-2) and TRBJ2-7, with D maybe TRBD1 (6 bases). Germline V lookup: CDR1 LGHDT, CDR2 YNNKEL (reference sequence). Deletions cut 5 bases from V and 5 bases from J, with 16 bases between. The CDR3 is 14 amino acids. CDR3 residues: CASSSNQGSHEQYF. For the CDR3, the DNA is TGTGCCAGCAGCTCAAATCAGGGGTCCCACGAGCAGTACTTC.

This clone was detected only a few times. The rearrangement joins TRBV30 to TRBJ2-7; 7 bases map to TRBD1. Germline CDR1 reads GTSNPN; CDR2 reads SVGIG (reference sequence). There are 12 residues in the CDR3. The junction had 2 bases not matched to a gene; V was cut back by 4 bases and J by 2 bases. CDR3 amino acids: CAWIQGTYEQYF. CDR3 coding DNA: TGTGCCTGGATACAGGGGACCTACGAGCAGTACTTC.

The chain has TRBV30 and TRBJ1-6; tentatively, D is TRBD1 (5 bases). CDR3 length: 16 residues. V lost 6 bases to trimming and J lost 0 bases, with 15 bases between them. The V gene's germline CDR1 is GTSNPN and CDR2 SVGIG (reference sequence). CDR3 DNA: TGTGCCTGTACAGGAGTCCCTAGCTCCTATAATTCACCCCTCCACTTT. It is translated as CACTGVPSSYNSPLHF.